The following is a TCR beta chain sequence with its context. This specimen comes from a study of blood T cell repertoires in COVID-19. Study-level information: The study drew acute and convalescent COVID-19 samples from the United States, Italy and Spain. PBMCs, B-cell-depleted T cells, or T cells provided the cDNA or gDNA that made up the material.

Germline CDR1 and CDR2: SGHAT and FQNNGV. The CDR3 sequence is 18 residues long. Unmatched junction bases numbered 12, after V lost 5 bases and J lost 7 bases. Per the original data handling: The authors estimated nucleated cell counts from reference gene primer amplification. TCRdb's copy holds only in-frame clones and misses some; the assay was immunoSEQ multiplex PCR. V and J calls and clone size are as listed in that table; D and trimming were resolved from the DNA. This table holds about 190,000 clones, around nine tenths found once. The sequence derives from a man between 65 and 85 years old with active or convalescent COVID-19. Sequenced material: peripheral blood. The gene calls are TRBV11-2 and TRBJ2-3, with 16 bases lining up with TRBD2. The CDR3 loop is CASSPDPGTSGGAYTQYF. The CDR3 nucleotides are TGTGCCAGCAGCCCCGACCCCGGGACTAGCGGGGGGGCGTATACGCAGTATTTT.